The entry below describes one T cell receptor beta chain. The antigen remains unidentified. Germline CDR1 and CDR2: SEHNR and FQNEAQ (reference sequence). Trimming removed 2 bases at V and 5 bases at J, with 15 bases between. The CDR3 consists of 15 residues. Following RNA extraction, reverse transcription yielded cDNA that acted as the sequencing template. Here immunoSEQ multiplex PCR was the method, and the copy in TCRdb shows in-frame clones only, minus some. The sample lists some 170,000 clones; about 72% were seen once. Lesional scalp tissue (obtained by punch biopsy) and peripheral blood were collected from alopecia areata patients. Separation by sorting yielded CD4+ and CD8+ T cells from PBMCs. This sample was taken from a study of CD8+ T cells in alopecia areata. Study-wide points: The study also sequences resident alphabeta T cells of normal skin in scalp samples.

The rearrangement joins TRBV7-9 to TRBJ2-5; no firm D call. This clonotype was obtained from a human donor with alopecia areata. The input for sequencing was CD8+ T cells sorted from blood, taken at week 0. The chain's CDR3 is CASSLLWSVGETQYF. The CDR3 bases are TGTGCCAGCAGCTTATTGTGGTCTGTGGGGGAGACCCAGTACTTC. Looking up the rest from reference TRBV7-9 and TRBJ2-5 gives the full variable domain: DTGVSQNPRHKITKRGQNVTFRCDPISEHNRLYWYRQTLGQGPEFLTYFQNEAQLEKSRLLSDRFSAERPKGSFSTLEIQRTEQGDSAMYLCASSLLWSVGETQYFGPGTRLLVL.